Listed below are T cell receptor beta chains from one sample, sequenced in a study of T cell responses to AZD1222 COVID-19 vaccine. The repertoire was sequenced with immunoSEQ multiplex PCR; TCRdb's copy has only in-frame clones and lacks some. In the table there are about 99,000 clones, roughly 87% of which are singletons. Sequences were derived from peripheral blood, sampled on day 0 of AZD1222 vaccination. Every receptor here comes from an adult in good health. Each CDR3 is given with its conserved first and last residue.

len	v_gene	j_gene	CDR3aa
13	TRBV7-2	TRBJ2-2	CASSLKNTGELFF
13	TRBV2	TRBJ2-1	CASNGMRQDEQFF
14	TRBV6-5	TRBJ1-5	CASSPPASDQPQHF
14	TRBV29-1	TRBJ1-2	CSVRAAISNYGYTF
15	TRBV13	TRBJ1-5	CASSLGRGLNQPQHF
18	TRBV6-2/TRBV6-3	TRBJ2-4	CASSYSTGGLLAKNIQYF
13	TRBV28	TRBJ1-5	CASGTRVNQPQHF
15	TRBV7-2	TRBJ2-3	CASSRSTGSADTQYF
15	TRBV6-4	TRBJ1-5	CASSPQGFSNQPQHF
14	TRBV2	TRBJ1-5	CASGGTSRIQPQHF
13	TRBV12-3/TRBV12-4	TRBJ1-2	CASSPLSSLGYTF
16	TRBV3-1/TRBV3-2	TRBJ1-4	CASTYGQGGYQGKLFF
16	TRBV7-2	TRBJ2-2	CASSLAPRGVRGELFF
17	TRBV4-2	TRBJ1-6	CASSQDPGGSYNSPLHF
13	TRBV13	TRBJ1-2	CASSLGQLYGYTF
15	TRBV5-8	TRBJ2-2	CASSLVQMNTGELFF
11	TRBV30	TRBJ2-1	CAWSVSTEQFF